Below are 20 T cell receptor beta chains sequenced from a single sample in a study of patients with pleural tuberculosis. Each CDR3 protein is one row after TCRdb ran MiXCR on the reads. The data contain 25,000 to 35,000 distinct CDR3 sequences, 15% to 20% of them singletons. Sample: peripheral blood. The origin of the receptors is a human donor with pleural tuberculosis.

This clonotype was recorded many times. The chain has TRBV12-3 or TRBV12-4 and TRBJ2-7; 11 bases fit TRBD1. V shed 4 bases, J shed 5 bases, and the junction held 10 bases outside the gene matches. The CDR3 has 16 residues. CDR3 bases: TGTGCCAGCAGTTCCACGGACAGGGGGCGAGTGGACGAGCAGTACTTC. This translates into CASSSTDRGRVDEQYF.

This clonotype appeared many times. CDR3 nucleotide sequence: TGCAGTGTAGTCGGGGTAGCGGGGGGGGTATCCTACGAGCAGTACTTC. Protein: CSVVGVAGGVSYEQYF. The chain combines TRBV20-1 with TRBJ2-7, with 11 nucleotides matching TRBD2. Looked up from germline, CDR1 is DFQATT and CDR2 is SNEGSKA (reference sequence). V lost 7 bases and J lost 1; bases outside the gene matches: 12. The CDR3 runs to 16 residues.

This clonotype was counted many times. J is TRBJ2-6 and V is TRBV27; D is undetermined. V was pared by 2 bases and J by 2 bases, with 13 bases between. The CDR3 sequence is 17 residues long. Germline CDR1 is MNHEY and CDR2 is SMNVEV (reference sequence). The CDR3 bases are TGTGCCAGCAGTTTAATGAGGCAGATGACTGGGGCCAACGTCCTGACTTTC. This translates into CASSLMRQMTGANVLTF.

As regards this clonotype: A much larger clone is a single base away; this may be a read error. This chain connects TRBV10-3 to TRBJ2-1; 8 nucleotides agree with TRBD2. The CDR3 covers 18 residues. Germline V gives CDR1 ENHRY, CDR2 SYGVKD. V lost 11 bases, J lost 0 bases, and 18 bases stayed unmatched. The CDR3 sequence: CAVKGGRGASSSYNEQFF. The CDR3 DNA reads TGTGCCGTCAAGGGGGGGCGGGGGGCCTCCAGCTCCTACAATGAGCAGTTCTTC.

CDR3 bases: TGTGCCAGCAGCTTAGCGGGTGGCACAGATACGCAGTATTTT. It specifies CASSLAGGTDTQYF. The V gene is TRBV7-9, the J gene TRBJ2-3; D call uncertain. V was pared by 0 bases and J by 1 base, with 5 bases between. Germline V lookup: CDR1 SEHNR, CDR2 FQNEAQ (reference sequence). The CDR3 is 14 amino acids. Full variable domain (missing parts from reference TRBV7-9 and TRBJ2-3): DTGVSQNPRHKITKRGQNVTFRCDPISEHNRLYWYRQTLGQGPEFLTYFQNEAQLEKSRLLSDRFSAERPKGSFSTLEIQRTEQGDSAMYLCASSLAGGTDTQYFGPGTRLTVL.

Ten or more counts support this clonotype. The V call is TRBV28, the J call TRBJ2-1; either TRBD1 or TRBD2 may supply D (6 bases each). The CDR3 totals 16 residues. V shed 5 bases and J shed 4 bases, with 18 bases lying between them. Germline CDR1 is MDHEN and CDR2 is SYDVKM. The CDR3 DNA is TGTGCCAGCAGTGCCATGAGAGGGGGGTCTTACAATGAGCAGTTCTTC. As protein: CASSAMRGGSYNEQFF.

This clonotype was counted ten times or more. The gene calls are TRBV28 and TRBJ2-1; D is possibly TRBD1 (6 bases). The CDR3 sequence is 16 residues long. Germline V gene data show CDR1 as MDHEN and CDR2 as SYDVKM. The ends were cut back, 6 bases at V and 6 bases at J, with 21 bases in the middle. CDR3 sequence: CASRPALGATGNEQFF. CDR3 nucleotide sequence: TGTGCCAGCAGGCCTGCGCTGGGGGCGACGGGCAATGAGCAGTTCTTC. Supplemented by reference TRBV28 and TRBJ2-1, the full variable domain reads DVKVTQSSRYLVKRTGEKVFLECVQDMDHENMFWYRQDPGLGLRLIYFSYDVKMKEKGDIPEGYSVSREKKERFSLILESASTNQTSMYLCASRPALGATGNEQFFGPGTRLTVL.

Comment on this clonotype: This clone may be a read error of a much larger clone one base away. The chain links TRBV5-4 to TRBJ2-5, with 8 nucleotides matching TRBD1. The CDR3 spans 15 residues. V shed 4 bases and J 2 bases; nucleotides not matched to a gene: 7. CDR1 is SGHNT and CDR2 is YYREEE in the germline V gene (reference sequence). For the CDR3, the DNA is TGTGCCAGCAGCCCCCCAGGGGGCAAGCAAGAGACCCAGTACTTC. This gives the protein CASSPPGGKQETQYF.

This clonotype was observed at least ten times. The rearrangement uses TRBV20-1 and TRBJ1-3, with D unclear. The CDR3 is 16 amino acids. Trimming left V 0 bases short and J 0 bases short, with 12 bases between. The V gene's germline CDR1 is DFQATT and CDR2 SNEGSKA (reference sequence). Here the CDR3 DNA reads TGCAGTGCTAGAGATCCCCGGGGAAGCTCTGGAAACACCATATATTTT. This codes for CSARDPRGSSGNTIYF.

Notes on this clonotype: This sequence may be a read error, since a much larger clone differs from it by one base. The chain recombines TRBV11-2 with TRBJ1-1; TRBD1 might be the D (6 bases). Germline CDR1 reads SGHAT; CDR2 reads FQNNGV. The V gene lost 1 base and the J gene lost 7 bases, with 19 bases spanning the gap. The CDR3 runs 16 residues. The CDR3 protein is CASSLGWGGEDNEAFF. In nucleotides, the CDR3 is TGTGCCAGCAGCTTAGGATGGGGGGGCGAGGACAATGAAGCTTTCTTT. The entire variable domain, with the rest obtained from reference TRBV11-2 and TRBJ1-1, is as follows: EAGVAQSPRYKIIEKRQSVAFWCNPISGHATLYWYQQILGQGPKLLIQFQNNGVVDDSQLPKDRFSAERLKGVDSTLKIQPAKLEDSAVYLCASSLGWGGEDNEAFFGQGTRLTVV.

Judged by abundance, this clonotype is medium-sized (0.01 to 0.1%). This sequence joins TRBV20-1 and TRBJ1-6; a possible D gene is TRBD1 (5 bases). The CDR3 length is 16 residues. Germline CDR1 and CDR2: DFQATT and SNEGSKA (reference sequence). V dropped 1 base and J dropped 5 bases, with 15 bases sitting between them. The CDR3 region is CSARVQYAGNNSPLHF. The CDR3 bases are TGCAGTGCTAGAGTACAATACGCAGGGAATAATTCACCCCTCCACTTT.

This clonotype occurred many times. The V gene is TRBV27, the J gene TRBJ2-1, with 8 bases identical to TRBD1. After removal of 5 bases from V and 6 bases from J, the junction contained 3 bases not matched to a gene. CDR3 length: 13 residues. Per germline, CDR1 MNHEY and CDR2 SMNVEV (reference sequence). The CDR3 coding sequence is TGTGCCAGCAGTAGGACAGGGATCAATGAGCAGTTCTTC. The encoded protein is CASSRTGINEQFF.

There are many counts of this clonotype. This chain uses TRBV10-1 with TRBJ2-3; D is uncertain. Per the germline V gene, CDR1 is WNHNN and CDR2 is SYGVQD (reference sequence). The length of the CDR3 is 10 residues. Trimming shortened V by 6 bases and J by 3 bases, and 1 base separated the two germline ends. CDR3 region: CASRTDTQYF. The DNA of the CDR3 is TGCGCCAGCAGGACAGATACGCAGTATTTT.

Notes on this clonotype: A junction end diverges from the germline sequence, so it may reflect a read error. CDR3 bases: TGTGCCAGCAGTGAGGGCGATGATAATGAAAAACTGCTTTTT. Encoded protein: CASSEGDDNEKLLF. The chain recombines TRBV6-1 with TRBJ1-4; D uncertain. The germline CDR1 and CDR2 sequences are MNHNS and SASEGT. The CDR3 is 14 amino acids.

This clonotype was seen ten or more times. The chain is built from TRBV5-4 and TRBJ2-1, with TRBD1 matching over 8 bases. The germline CDR1 and CDR2 sequences are SGHNT and YYREEE (reference sequence). V dropped 5 bases and J dropped 2; count of bases not matched to a gene: 6. The CDR3 spans 15 residues. The CDR3 DNA follows: TGTGCCAGCAGGTCAGGGGGCGAGGCCTACAATGAGCAGTTCTTC. Its translation: CASRSGGEAYNEQFF.

This clonotype was recorded many times. This chain links TRBV19 with TRBJ2-3, with TRBD2 matching 10 bases. Germline V lookup: CDR1 LNHDA, CDR2 SQIVND (reference sequence). The ends lost 5 bases at V and 2 bases at J; junction bases unmatched: 4. The CDR3 is 15 amino acids. CDR3 amino acids: CASSATSGATDTQYF. The CDR3 DNA follows: TGTGCCAGTAGTGCTACTAGCGGGGCCACAGATACGCAGTATTTT.

This clonotype has at least ten counts. The chain combines TRBV20-1 with TRBJ2-1, with D unclear. Germline V CDR1 and CDR2: DFQATT, SNEGSKA (reference sequence). The CDR3 is 14 residues long. V was cut by 0 bases and J by 5 bases, with 11 bases left in between. CDR3 sequence reads: CSARDGERHNEQFF. DNA of the CDR3: TGCAGTGCTAGAGATGGGGAACGACACAATGAGCAGTTCTTC.

The sample holds many counts of this clonotype. This chain links TRBV27 with TRBJ1-3; maybe TRBD1 (5 bases). V was pared by 6 bases and J by 3 bases, with 12 bases between. The CDR3 covers 14 residues. Germline V gene data show CDR1 as MNHEY and CDR2 as SMNVEV (reference sequence). In nucleotides, the CDR3 is TGTGCCAGCAGAGACGACAGCTTTGGAAACACCATATATTTT. It is translated as CASRDDSFGNTIYF.

The sample holds many counts of this clonotype. V and J are TRBV11-2 and TRBJ2-5; D not resolved. CDR3 length equals 13 residues. CDR1 and CDR2 (germline): SGHAT, FQNNGV. Trimming shortened V by 2 bases and J by 5 bases, and 9 bases separated the two germline ends. The CDR3 DNA sequence: TGTGCCAGCAGCTTATTGTTGGCCGAGACCCAGTACTTC. Amino acids: CASSLLLAETQYF.

This clonotype was recorded many times. As the CDR3 is not closed by the conserved phenylalanine or tryptophan, this likely results from a read error. The J gene is TRBJ1-1, the V gene TRBV6-2 or TRBV6-3, with TRBD1 as a possible D gene (5 bases). The germline gives CDR1 MNHEY, CDR2 SVGEGT. V gave up 6 bases and J gave up 1 base, with 15 bases separating them. The CDR3 covers 15 residues. The CDR3 nucleotides are TGTGCCAGCAGAGACAGCCCAACACCGAACACTGAAGCTTTCCTT. This gives the protein CASRDSPTPNTEAFL.